The 12 T cell receptor beta chains reported below all come from one sample, sequenced in a study of cytomegalovirus exposure and HLA in healthy donors. PCR was performed using 60 Vbeta and 13 Jbeta primers. Profiling relied on immunoSEQ multiplex PCR, and the TCRdb table lists in-frame clones only, not all of them. The sample lists under 200,000 clones, roughly 70% occurring once. Sequenced sample: PBMCs. The receptors were sampled from a girl aged 10 to 17 in good health and CMV-seronegative.

V gene TRBV12-5 combines with J gene TRBJ2-1, with 10 bases matching TRBD2. The CDR3 totals 15 residues. CDR1 and CDR2 (germline): LGHNT, FRNRAP. V lost 5 bases, J lost 2 bases, and 3 bases stayed unmatched. In nucleotides, the CDR3 is TGTGCTAGTGGTCAGCGGGGGGGCGCCTACAATGAGCAGTTCTTC. Translation gives CASGQRGGAYNEQFF.

The chain couples TRBV19 to TRBJ1-3; D is undetermined. The V gene lost 3 bases and the J gene lost 0 bases, with 12 bases spanning the gap. The CDR3 is 16 amino acids. Germline assignment: CDR1 LNHDA and CDR2 SQIVND (reference sequence). This chain's CDR3 is CASSIESRGSGNTIYF. DNA for the CDR3: TGTGCCAGTAGTATTGAGTCCCGGGGCTCTGGAAACACCATATATTTT.

The chain links TRBV19 to TRBJ1-5; D is undetermined. This CDR3 region has 13 residues. V was clipped by 4 bases and J by 4 bases, with 8 bases between them. CDR1 LNHDA and CDR2 SQIVND come from the germline V gene (reference sequence). The CDR3: CASSSQDNQPQHF. The CDR3 bases are TGTGCCAGTAGTAGCCAGGATAATCAGCCCCAGCATTTT.

This clone showed up just a few times. The chain employs TRBV5-1 and TRBJ1-3; maybe TRBD1 (5 bases). V was shortened by 0 bases and J by 2 bases, with 18 bases between the two germline ends. CDR3 length: 18 residues. Germline CDR1 reads SGHRS; CDR2 reads YFSETQ. The CDR3 region has the DNA TGCGCCAGCAGCTTGGATCGCTCAATGGGGCCTGCTGGAAACACCATATATTTT. Residues: CASSLDRSMGPAGNTIYF. The full variable domain, rest sourced from reference TRBV5-1 and TRBJ1-3, is KAGVTQTPRYLIKTRGQQVTLSCSPISGHRSVSWYQQTPGQGLQFLFEYFSETQRNKGNFPGRFSGRQFSNSRSEMNVSTLELGDSALYLCASSLDRSMGPAGNTIYFGEGSWLTVV.

This clone was seen a handful of times. This chain joins TRBV6-4 and TRBJ2-1; TRBD2 matches 11 bases. Trimming removed 2 bases from V and 7 bases from J; junction bases left unmatched: 7. This CDR3 has 16 residues. CDR1 and CDR2 from the germline V gene are MRHNA and SNTAGT. CDR3 in DNA: TGTGCCAGCAGTGACAGTAGCGGGGGGGCGGCGAATGAGCAGTTCTTC. Its translation is CASSDSSGGAANEQFF.

This chain joins TRBV9 and TRBJ2-7; the match to TRBD1 covers 8 bases. Germline-derived CDR1 and CDR2 are SGDLS and YYNGEE. Trimming removed 4 bases from V and 6 bases from J; junction bases left unmatched: 9. The CDR3 length is 14 residues. CDR3 loop: CASSTPGTGGEQYF. CDR3 sequence (DNA): TGTGCCAGCAGCACCCCCGGGACAGGCGGCGAGCAGTACTTC.

The J gene is TRBJ1-6, the V gene TRBV18, with D possibly being TRBD1 (5 bases). Germline V lookup: CDR1 KGHSH, CDR2 LQKENI. The CDR3 totals 15 residues. Trimming shortened V by 5 bases and J by 1 base, and 9 bases separated the two germline ends. The DNA of the CDR3 is TGTGCCAGCTCAGATCAGGGTTCCTATAATTCACCCCTCCACTTT. Its protein is CASSDQGSYNSPLHF.

This rearrangement joins TRBV6-4 to TRBJ1-1, with D maybe TRBD1 (5 bases). CDR1 is MRHNA and CDR2 is SNTAGT in the germline V gene. This CDR3 has 12 amino acids. Trimming removed 2 bases at V and 13 bases at J, with 14 bases between. CDR3 loop: CASSDVPGHHFF. In nucleotides, the CDR3 is TGTGCCAGCAGTGACGTTCCAGGGCATCATTTCTTT.

The chain is built from TRBV19 and TRBJ2-7; possible D gene TRBD1, 6 bases. This CDR3 spans 14 amino acids. V lost 3 bases to trimming and J lost 0 bases, with 9 bases between them. Germline V gives CDR1 LNHDA, CDR2 SQIVND (reference sequence). The CDR3 sequence is CASSIMDSSYEQYF. Written as DNA, the CDR3 is TGTGCCAGTAGTATTATGGACAGCTCCTACGAGCAGTACTTC.

There are a few counts of this clone. The chain links TRBV29-1 to TRBJ2-7; D is possibly TRBD2 (6 bases). CDR3 size: 16 residues. Germline CDR1 reads SQVTM; CDR2 reads ANQGSEA. V lost 6 bases to trimming and J lost 0 bases, with 21 bases between them. CDR3 sequence reads: CSVRREHSHPSYEQYF. The CDR3 DNA follows: TGCAGCGTCCGGAGGGAACATAGCCACCCCTCCTACGAGCAGTACTTC.

This sequence joins TRBV7-9 and TRBJ2-1; 8 bases are shared with TRBD1. Germline CDR1 reads SEHNR; CDR2 reads FQNEAQ (reference sequence). This CDR3 is 16 amino acids long. The trim removed 5 bases at V and 0 bases at J, leaving 6 bases unmatched. The CDR3 region has the DNA TGTGCCAGCAGCCCCGGACAGGGAAGCTCCTACAATGAGCAGTTCTTC. Encoded protein: CASSPGQGSSYNEQFF.

Only one count was recorded for this clone. The V gene is TRBV14, the J gene TRBJ1-2; D is perhaps TRBD1 (5 bases). Germline V gene data show CDR1 as SGHDN and CDR2 as FVKESK. CDR3 length: 16 amino acids. With 10 bases removed from V and 2 bases from J, the gap between germline ends came to 23 bases. The CDR3 coding sequence is TGTGCCATCCCTCGAAGGGGCAGGATATCCAACTATGGCTACACCTTC. Amino acids: CAIPRRGRISNYGYTF. Together with reference TRBV14 and TRBJ1-2, the CDR3 gives the full variable domain: EAGVTQFPSHSVIEKGQTVTLRCDPISGHDNLYWYRRVMGKEIKFLLHFVKESKQDESGMPNNRFLAERTGGTYSTLKVQPAELEDSGVYFCAIPRRGRISNYGYTFGSGTRLTVV.